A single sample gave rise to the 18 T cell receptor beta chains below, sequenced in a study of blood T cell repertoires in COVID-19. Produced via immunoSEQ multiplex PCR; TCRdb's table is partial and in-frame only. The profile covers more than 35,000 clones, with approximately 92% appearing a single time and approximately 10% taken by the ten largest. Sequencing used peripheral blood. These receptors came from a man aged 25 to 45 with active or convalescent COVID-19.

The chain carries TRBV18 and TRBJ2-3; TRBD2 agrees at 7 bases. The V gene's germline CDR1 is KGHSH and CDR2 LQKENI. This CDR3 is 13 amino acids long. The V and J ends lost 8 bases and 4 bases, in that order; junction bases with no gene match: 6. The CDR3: CASRPTSPDTQYF. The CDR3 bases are TGTGCCAGCCGACCGACTAGCCCAGATACGCAGTATTTT.

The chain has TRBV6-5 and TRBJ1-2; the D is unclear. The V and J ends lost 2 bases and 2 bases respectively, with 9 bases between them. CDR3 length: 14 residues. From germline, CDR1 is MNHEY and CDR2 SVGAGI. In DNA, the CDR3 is TGTGCCAGCAGTTACGACATTCACAACTATGGCTACACCTTC. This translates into CASSYDIHNYGYTF.

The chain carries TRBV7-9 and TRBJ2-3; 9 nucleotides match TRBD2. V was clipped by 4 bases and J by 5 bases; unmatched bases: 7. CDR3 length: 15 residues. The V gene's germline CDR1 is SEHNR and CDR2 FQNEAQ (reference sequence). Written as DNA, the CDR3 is TGTGCCAGCAGCTCGAGCGGGAGGCACATAGATACGCAGTATTTT. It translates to CASSSSGRHIDTQYF. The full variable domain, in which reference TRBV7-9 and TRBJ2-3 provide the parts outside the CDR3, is DTGVSQNPRHKITKRGQNVTFRCDPISEHNRLYWYRQTLGQGPEFLTYFQNEAQLEKSRLLSDRFSAERPKGSFSTLEIQRTEQGDSAMYLCASSSSGRHIDTQYFGPGTRLTVL.

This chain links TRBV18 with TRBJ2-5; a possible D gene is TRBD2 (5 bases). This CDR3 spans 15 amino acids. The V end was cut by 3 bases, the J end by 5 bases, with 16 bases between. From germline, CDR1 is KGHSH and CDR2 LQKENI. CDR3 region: CASSPRNGLSETQYF. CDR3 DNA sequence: TGTGCCAGCTCACCTCGAAATGGACTTTCGGAGACCCAGTACTTC.

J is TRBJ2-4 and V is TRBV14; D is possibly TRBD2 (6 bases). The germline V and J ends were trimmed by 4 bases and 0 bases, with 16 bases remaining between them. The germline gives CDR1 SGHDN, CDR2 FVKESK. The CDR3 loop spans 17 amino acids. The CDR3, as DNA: TGTGCCAGCAGCCCTCGGGCGGGGTCCAAAGCCAAAAACATTCAGTACTTC. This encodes CASSPRAGSKAKNIQYF.

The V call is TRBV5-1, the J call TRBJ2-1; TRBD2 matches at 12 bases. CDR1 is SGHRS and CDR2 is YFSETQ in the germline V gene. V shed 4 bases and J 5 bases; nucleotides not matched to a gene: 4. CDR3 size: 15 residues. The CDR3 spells CASSPTSGGNNEQFF. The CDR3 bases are TGCGCCAGCAGCCCGACTAGCGGGGGTAACAATGAGCAGTTCTTC. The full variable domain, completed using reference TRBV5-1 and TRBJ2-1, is KAGVTQTPRYLIKTRGQQVTLSCSPISGHRSVSWYQQTPGQGLQFLFEYFSETQRNKGNFPGRFSGRQFSNSRSEMNVSTLELGDSALYLCASSPTSGGNNEQFFGPGTRLTVL.

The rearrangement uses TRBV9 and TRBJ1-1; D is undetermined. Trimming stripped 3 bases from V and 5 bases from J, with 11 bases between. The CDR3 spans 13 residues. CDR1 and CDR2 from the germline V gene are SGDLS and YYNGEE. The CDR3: CASSATPRTEAFF. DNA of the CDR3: TGTGCCAGCAGCGCTACCCCCCGGACTGAAGCTTTCTTT.

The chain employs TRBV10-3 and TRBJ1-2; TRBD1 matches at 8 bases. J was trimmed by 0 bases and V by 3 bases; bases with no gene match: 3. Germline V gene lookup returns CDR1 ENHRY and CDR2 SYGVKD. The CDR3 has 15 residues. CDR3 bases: TGTGCCATCAGTGAAGGGACAGGACCTAACTATGGCTACACCTTC. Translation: CAISEGTGPNYGYTF.

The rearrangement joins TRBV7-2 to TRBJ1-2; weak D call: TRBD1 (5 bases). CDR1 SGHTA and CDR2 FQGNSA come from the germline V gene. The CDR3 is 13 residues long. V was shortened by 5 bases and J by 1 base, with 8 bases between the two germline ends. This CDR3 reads CASSGQLNYGYTF. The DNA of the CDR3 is TGTGCCAGCAGCGGACAACTTAACTATGGCTACACCTTC. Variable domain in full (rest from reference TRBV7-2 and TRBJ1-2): GAGVSQSPSNKVTEKGKDVELRCDPISGHTALYWYRQSLGQGLEFLIYFQGNSAPDKSGLPSDRFSAERTGGSVSTLTIQRTQQEDSAVYLCASSGQLNYGYTFGSGTRLTVV.

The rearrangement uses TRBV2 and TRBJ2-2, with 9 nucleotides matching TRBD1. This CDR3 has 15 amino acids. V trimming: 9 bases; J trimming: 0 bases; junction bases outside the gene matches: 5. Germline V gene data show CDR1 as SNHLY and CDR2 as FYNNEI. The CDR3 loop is CASKGQGSNTGELFF. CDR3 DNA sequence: TGTGCCAGTAAAGGACAGGGGTCGAACACCGGGGAGCTGTTTTTT. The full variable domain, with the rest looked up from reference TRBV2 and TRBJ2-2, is EPEVTQTPSHQVTQMGQEVILRCVPISNHLYFYWYRQILGQKVEFLVSFYNNEISEKSEIFDDQFSVERPDGSNFTLKIRSTKLEDSAMYFCASKGQGSNTGELFFGEGSRLTVL.

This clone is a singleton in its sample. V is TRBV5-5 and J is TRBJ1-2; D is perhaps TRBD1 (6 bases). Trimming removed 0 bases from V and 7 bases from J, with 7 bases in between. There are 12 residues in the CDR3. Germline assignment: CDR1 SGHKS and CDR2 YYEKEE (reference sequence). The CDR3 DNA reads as TGTGCCAGCAGCTTGGGAGGGGGTGGCTACACCTTC. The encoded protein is CASSLGGGGYTF.

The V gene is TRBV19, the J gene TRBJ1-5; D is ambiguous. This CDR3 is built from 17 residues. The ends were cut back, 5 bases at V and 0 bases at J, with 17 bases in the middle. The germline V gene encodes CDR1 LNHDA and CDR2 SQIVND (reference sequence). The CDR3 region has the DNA TGTGCCAGTAGTTGGTTATCTTCCAGGTATAGCAATCAGCCCCAGCATTTT. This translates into CASSWLSSRYSNQPQHF.

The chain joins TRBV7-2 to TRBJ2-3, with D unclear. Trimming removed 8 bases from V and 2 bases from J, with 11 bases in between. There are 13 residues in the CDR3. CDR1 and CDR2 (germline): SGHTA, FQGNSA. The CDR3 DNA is TGTGCCAGCCAACGCGGAACCACAGATACGCAGTATTTT. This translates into CASQRGTTDTQYF.

CDR3 in amino acids: CASSYRASGGARDTQYF. CDR3 in DNA: TGTGCCAGCAGTTACCGCGCTAGCGGGGGGGCCAGAGATACGCAGTATTTT. This chain joins TRBV6-2 or TRBV6-3 and TRBJ2-3; 12 bases fit TRBD2. The CDR3 loop spans 17 amino acids. The germline CDR1 and CDR2 sequences are MNHEY and SVGEGT. V was pared by 2 bases and J by 5 bases, with 8 bases of the junction left unmatched.

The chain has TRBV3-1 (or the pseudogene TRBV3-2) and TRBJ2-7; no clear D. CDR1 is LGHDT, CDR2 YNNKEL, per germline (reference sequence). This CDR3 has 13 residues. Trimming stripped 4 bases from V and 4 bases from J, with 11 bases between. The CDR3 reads CASSPGFSYEQYV. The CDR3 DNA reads TGTGCCAGCAGCCCCGGTTTTTCTTACGAGCAGTACGTC.

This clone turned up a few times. The CDR3: CASSYYLAGANEQFF. The CDR3 DNA reads TGTGCCAGCAGTTACTACCTAGCGGGAGCCAATGAGCAGTTCTTC. The chain uses TRBV6-2 or TRBV6-3 and TRBJ2-1; TRBD2 matches at 10 bases. The junction had 3 bases not matched to a gene; V was cut back by 1 base and J by 6 bases. This CDR3 is built from 15 residues. The V gene's germline CDR1 is MNHEY and CDR2 SVGEGT.

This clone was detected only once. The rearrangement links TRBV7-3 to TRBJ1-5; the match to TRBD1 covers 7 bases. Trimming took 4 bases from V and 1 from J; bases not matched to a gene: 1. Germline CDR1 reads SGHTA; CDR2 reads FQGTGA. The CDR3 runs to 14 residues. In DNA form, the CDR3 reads TGTGCCAGCAGCTGGGACAGCAGCAATCAGCCCCAGCATTTT. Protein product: CASSWDSSNQPQHF.

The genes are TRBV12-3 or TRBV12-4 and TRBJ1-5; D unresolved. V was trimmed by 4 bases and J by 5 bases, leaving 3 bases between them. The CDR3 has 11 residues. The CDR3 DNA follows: TGTGCCAGCAGTTCGGATCAGCCCCAGCATTTT. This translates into CASSSDQPQHF.